The clone carrying this T cell receptor (beta chain) was seen a handful of times. The sample comes from a study of shared clonotypes between healthy human individuals. Using immunoSEQ multiplex PCR, the repertoire was profiled, and TCRdb retains in-frame clones only, with some absent. The table shows 470,000 or so clones, with approximately 80% occurring only once. This clonotype was sampled from a woman aged 40 to 55 in good health. Some clones in this sample may be carry-over from other donors' samples. Sequencing was done on a sample of PBMCs.

The CDR3 region is CASSLSTGRSATF. The CDR3 region has the DNA TGTGCCAGCAGCTTATCAACGGGACGTTCTGCCACCTTC. The V gene is TRBV7-6, the J gene TRBJ1-2, with D possibly being TRBD1 (5 bases). Trimming cost V 2 bases and J 13 bases, with 17 bases left between them. The CDR3 has 13 residues. CDR1 is SGHVS and CDR2 is FNYEAQ in the germline V gene.